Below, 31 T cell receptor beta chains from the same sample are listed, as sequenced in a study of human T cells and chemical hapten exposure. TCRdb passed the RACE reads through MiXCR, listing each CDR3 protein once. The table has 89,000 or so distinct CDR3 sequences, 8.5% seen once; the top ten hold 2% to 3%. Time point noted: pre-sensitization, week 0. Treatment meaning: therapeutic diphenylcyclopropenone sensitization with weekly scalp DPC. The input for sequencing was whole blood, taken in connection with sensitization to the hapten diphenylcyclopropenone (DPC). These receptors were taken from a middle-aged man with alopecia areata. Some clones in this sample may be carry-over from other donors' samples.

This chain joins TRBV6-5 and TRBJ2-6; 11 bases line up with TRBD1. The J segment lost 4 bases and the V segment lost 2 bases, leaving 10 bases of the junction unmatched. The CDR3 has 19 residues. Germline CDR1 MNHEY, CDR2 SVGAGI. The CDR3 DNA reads TGTGCCAGCAGTTACGCGGACAGGGGGCGCCCCTCGGGGGCCAACGTCCTGACTTTC. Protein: CASSYADRGRPSGANVLTF.

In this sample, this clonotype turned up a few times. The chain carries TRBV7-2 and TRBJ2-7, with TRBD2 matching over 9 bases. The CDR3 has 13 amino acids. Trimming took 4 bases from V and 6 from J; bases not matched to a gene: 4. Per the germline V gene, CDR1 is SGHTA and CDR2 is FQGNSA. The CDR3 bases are TGTGCCAGCAGCTACGGACTAGCGAGCGAGCAGTACTTC. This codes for CASSYGLASEQYF.

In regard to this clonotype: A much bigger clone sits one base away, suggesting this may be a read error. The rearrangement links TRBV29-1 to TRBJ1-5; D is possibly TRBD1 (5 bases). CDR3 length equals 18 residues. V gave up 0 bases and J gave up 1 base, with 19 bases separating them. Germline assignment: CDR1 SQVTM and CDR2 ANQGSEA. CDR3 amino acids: CSVEDKEQARVSNQPQHF. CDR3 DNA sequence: TGCAGCGTTGAAGATAAGGAACAAGCCAGGGTGAGCAATCAGCCCCAGCATTTT.

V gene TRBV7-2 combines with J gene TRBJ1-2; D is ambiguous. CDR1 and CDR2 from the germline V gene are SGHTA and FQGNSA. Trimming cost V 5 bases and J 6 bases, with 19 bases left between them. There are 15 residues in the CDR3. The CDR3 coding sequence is TGTGCCAGCAGCGTCCAACAACCACCGAAAGATGGCTACACCTTC. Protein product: CASSVQQPPKDGYTF.

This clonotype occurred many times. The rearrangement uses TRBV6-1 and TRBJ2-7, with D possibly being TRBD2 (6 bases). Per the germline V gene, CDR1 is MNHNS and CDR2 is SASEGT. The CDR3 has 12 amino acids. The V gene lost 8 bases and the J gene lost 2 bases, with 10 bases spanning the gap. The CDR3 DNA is TGTGCCAGCTACGGGGGAACCTACGAGCAGTACTTC. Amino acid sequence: CASYGGTYEQYF.

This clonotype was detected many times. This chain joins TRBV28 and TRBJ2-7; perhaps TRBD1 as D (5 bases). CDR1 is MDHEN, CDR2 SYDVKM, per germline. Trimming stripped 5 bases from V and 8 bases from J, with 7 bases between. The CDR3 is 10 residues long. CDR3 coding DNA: TGTGCCAGCAGTCGACAGAAGCAGTACTTC. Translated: CASSRQKQYF.

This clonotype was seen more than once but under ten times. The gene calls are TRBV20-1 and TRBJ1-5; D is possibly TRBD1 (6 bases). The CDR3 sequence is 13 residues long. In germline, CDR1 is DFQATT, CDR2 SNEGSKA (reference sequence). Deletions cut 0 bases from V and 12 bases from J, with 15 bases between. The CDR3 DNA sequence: TGCAGTGCTAGAGAGAACTCGGGACACCTCCAGCATTTT. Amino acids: CSARENSGHLQHF.

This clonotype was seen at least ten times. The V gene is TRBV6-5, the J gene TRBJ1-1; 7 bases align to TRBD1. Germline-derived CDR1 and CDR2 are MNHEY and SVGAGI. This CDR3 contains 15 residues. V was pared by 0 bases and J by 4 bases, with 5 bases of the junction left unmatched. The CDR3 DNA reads TGTGCCAGCAGTTACTCAACAGGGGAGAGCACTGAAGCTTTCTTT. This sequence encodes CASSYSTGESTEAFF.

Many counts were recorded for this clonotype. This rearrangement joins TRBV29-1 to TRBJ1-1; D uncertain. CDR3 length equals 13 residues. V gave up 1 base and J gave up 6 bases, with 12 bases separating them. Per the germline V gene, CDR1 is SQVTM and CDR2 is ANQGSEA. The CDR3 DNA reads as TGCAGCGTTGAAGTAAGTCCCAAACCTGAAGCTTTCTTT. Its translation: CSVEVSPKPEAFF.

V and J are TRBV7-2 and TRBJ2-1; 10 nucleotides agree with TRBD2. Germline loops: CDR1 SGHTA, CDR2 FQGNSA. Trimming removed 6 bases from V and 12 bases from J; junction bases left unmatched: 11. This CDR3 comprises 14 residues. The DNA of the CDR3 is TGTGCCAGCAGGGGTAGCGGGAGGACCGACGGGCAGTTCTTC. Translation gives CASRGSGRTDGQFF.

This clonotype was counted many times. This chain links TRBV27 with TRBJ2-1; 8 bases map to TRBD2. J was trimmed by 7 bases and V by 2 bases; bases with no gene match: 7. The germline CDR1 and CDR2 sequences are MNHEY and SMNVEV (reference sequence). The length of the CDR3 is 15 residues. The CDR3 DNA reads TGTGCCAGCAGTTTAGAGCGGGAGCTTTGGAATGAGCAGTTCTTC. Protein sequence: CASSLERELWNEQFF.

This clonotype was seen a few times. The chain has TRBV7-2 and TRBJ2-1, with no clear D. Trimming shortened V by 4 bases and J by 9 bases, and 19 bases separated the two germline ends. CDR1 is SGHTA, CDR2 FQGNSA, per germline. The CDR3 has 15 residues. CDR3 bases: TGTGCCAGCAGCTCATTAGCAACCCCTCGAGGTGAGCAGTTCTTC. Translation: CASSSLATPRGEQFF.

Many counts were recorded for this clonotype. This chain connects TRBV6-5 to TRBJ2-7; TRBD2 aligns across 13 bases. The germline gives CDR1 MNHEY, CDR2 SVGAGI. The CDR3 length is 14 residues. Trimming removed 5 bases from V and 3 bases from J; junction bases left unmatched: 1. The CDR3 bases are TGTGCCAGCAGTAGGACTAGCGGGAGCTACGAGCAGTACTTC. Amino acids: CASSRTSGSYEQYF.

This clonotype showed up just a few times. CDR3 residues: CAIKTGTSGNTDTQYF. The DNA for the CDR3 is TGTGCCATCAAAACCGGGACTAGCGGGAACACAGATACGCAGTATTTT. V usage is TRBV10-3 and J usage is TRBJ2-3; TRBD2 aligns across 13 bases. The CDR3 sequence is 16 residues long. The trim removed 7 bases at V and 2 bases at J, leaving 6 bases unmatched. Germline-derived CDR1 and CDR2 are ENHRY and SYGVKD.

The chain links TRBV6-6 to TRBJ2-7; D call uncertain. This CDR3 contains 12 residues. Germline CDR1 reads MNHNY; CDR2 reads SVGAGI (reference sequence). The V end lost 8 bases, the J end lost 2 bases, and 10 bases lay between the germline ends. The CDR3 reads CASGPGPYEQYV. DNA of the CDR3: TGTGCCAGCGGGCCCGGTCCCTACGAGCAGTACGTC.

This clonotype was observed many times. The CDR3 nucleotides read TGTGCCAGCACAGAATCGCATTTTGAAGCTTTCTTT. Residues: CASTESHFEAFF. This chain links TRBV2 with TRBJ1-1, with D uncertain. From germline, CDR1 is SNHLY and CDR2 FYNNEI. V shed 7 bases and J shed 7 bases, with 13 bases lying between them. The CDR3 runs to 12 residues.

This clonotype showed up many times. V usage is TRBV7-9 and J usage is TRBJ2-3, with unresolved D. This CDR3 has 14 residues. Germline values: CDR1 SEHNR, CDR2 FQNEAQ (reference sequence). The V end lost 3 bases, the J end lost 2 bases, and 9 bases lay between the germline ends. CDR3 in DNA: TGTGCCAGCAGCTTTAGTGCGATCACAGATACGCAGTATTTT. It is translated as CASSFSAITDTQYF.

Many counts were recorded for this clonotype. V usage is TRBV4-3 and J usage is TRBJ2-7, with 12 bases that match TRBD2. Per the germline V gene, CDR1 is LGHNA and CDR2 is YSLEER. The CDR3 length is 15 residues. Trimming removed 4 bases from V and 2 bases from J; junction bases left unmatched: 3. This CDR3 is CASSLRLAGAYEQYF. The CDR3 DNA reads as TGCGCCAGCAGCCTCCGACTAGCGGGAGCCTACGAGCAGTACTTC.

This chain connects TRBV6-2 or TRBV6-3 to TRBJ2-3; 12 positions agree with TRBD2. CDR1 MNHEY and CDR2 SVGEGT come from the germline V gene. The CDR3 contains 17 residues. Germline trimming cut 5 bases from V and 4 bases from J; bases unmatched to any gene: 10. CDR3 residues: CASSPRLAGVRADTQYF. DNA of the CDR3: TGTGCCAGCAGTCCTCGACTAGCGGGAGTTCGCGCAGATACGCAGTATTTT.

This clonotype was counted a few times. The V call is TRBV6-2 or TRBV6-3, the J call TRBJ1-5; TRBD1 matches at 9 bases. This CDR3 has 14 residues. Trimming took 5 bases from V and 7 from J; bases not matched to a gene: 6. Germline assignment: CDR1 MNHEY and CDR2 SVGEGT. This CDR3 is CASSVGTGLQPQHF. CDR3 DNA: TGTGCCAGCAGTGTCGGGACAGGGCTACAGCCCCAGCATTTT.

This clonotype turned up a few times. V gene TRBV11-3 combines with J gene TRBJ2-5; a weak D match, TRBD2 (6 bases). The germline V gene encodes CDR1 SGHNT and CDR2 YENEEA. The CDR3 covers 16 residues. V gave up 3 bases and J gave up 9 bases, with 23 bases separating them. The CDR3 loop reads CASSLRRGGGVLAQYF. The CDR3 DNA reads TGTGCCAGCAGCTTGCGTCGGGGAGGCGGGGTACTGGCCCAGTACTTC.

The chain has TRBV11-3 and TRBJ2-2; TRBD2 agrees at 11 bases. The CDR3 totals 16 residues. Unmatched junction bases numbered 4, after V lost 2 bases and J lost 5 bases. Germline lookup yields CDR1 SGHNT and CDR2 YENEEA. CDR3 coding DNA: TGTGCCAGCAGCTTACTAGCGGGAGGAAGAACCGGGGAGCTGTTTTTT. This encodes CASSLLAGGRTGELFF.

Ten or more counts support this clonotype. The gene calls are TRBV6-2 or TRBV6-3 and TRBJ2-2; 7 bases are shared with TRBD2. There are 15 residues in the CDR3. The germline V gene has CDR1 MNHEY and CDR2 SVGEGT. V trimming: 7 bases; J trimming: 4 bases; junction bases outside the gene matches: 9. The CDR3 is CASTTGTTITGELFF. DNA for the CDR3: TGTGCCAGCACTACCGGGACTACGATCACCGGGGAGCTGTTTTTT.

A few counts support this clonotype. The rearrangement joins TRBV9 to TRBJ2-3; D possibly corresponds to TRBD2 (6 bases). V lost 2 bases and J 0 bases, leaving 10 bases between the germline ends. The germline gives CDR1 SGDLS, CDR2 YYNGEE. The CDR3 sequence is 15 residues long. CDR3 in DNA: TGTGCCAGCAGCGTCGGGAGCTCTAGCACAGATACGCAGTATTTT. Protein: CASSVGSSSTDTQYF.

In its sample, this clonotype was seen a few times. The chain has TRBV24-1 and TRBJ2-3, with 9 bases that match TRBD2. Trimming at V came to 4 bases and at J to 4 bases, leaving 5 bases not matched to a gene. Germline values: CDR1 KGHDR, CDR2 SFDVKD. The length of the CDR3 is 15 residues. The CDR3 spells CATSDQTSGSDTQYF. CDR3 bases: TGTGCCACCAGTGACCAGACTAGCGGCTCAGATACGCAGTATTTT.

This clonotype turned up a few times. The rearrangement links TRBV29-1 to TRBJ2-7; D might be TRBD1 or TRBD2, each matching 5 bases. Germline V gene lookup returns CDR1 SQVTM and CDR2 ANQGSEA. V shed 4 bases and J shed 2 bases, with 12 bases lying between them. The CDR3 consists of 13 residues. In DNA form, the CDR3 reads TGCAGCGTTGGAGAGGGGCAGACCTACGAGCAGTACTTC. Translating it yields CSVGEGQTYEQYF.

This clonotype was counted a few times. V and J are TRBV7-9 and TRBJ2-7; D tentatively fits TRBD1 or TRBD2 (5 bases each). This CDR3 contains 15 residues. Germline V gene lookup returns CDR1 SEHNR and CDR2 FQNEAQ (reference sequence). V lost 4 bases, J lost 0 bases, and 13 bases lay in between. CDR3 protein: CASSSGMGSSYEQYV. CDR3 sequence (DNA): TGTGCCAGCAGCTCAGGGATGGGGAGCTCCTACGAGCAGTACGTC.

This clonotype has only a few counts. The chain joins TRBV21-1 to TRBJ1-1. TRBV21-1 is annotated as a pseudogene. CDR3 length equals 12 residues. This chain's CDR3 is CARGLWDTEAFF. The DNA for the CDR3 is TGTGCCAGGGGCCTATGGGACACTGAAGCTTTCTTT.

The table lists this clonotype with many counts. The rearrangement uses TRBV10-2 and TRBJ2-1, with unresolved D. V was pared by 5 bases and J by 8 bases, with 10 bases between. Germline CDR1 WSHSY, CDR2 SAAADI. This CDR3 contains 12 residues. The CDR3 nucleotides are TGCGCCAGCAGTAGGGTGGCGGATGAGCAGTTCTTC. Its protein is CASSRVADEQFF.

CDR3 in DNA: TGCAGTGCTAGAAGGGGTTCAGGGAGGGCGTTGGATACGCAGTATTTT. Translation: CSARRGSGRALDTQYF. The chain uses TRBV20-1 and TRBJ2-3, with TRBD2 matching over 7 bases. The V gene end was trimmed by 2 bases and the J gene end by 6 bases; junction bases not matched to a gene: 14. This CDR3 is built from 16 residues. From germline, CDR1 is DFQATT and CDR2 SNEGSKA (reference sequence).

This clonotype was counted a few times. The CDR3 DNA is TGTGCCAGCAGCTCCCAGAGGTTTAGCACAGATACGCAGTATTTT. This sequence encodes CASSSQRFSTDTQYF. This chain connects TRBV7-8 to TRBJ2-3; no reliable D call. The germline CDR1 and CDR2 sequences are SGHVS and FQNEAQ. The CDR3 totals 15 residues. Between the trimmed V and J ends, which lost 4 bases and 0 bases, there was a span of 11 bases.